The present TCR beta chain was sequenced within a study of vaccination and CD4 T cells after COVID-19. Whole-study context: A CEFX pool, an HIV-1 Nef pool, or no peptide went to control cultures.

Sample treatment: roughly nine-day PBMC culture with coronavirus spike peptide pools or control peptides (ViraFEST assay). Gathered ahead of the COVID-19 pandemic (2011-2018) were the CD4+ T cells of the unexposed donor. Negative selection isolated the CD4+ T cells once the cells had been cultured for approximately ten days. Details on this clonotype: Its target is unknown.

This CDR3 has 17 residues. Germline V gene data show CDR1 as MNHEY and CDR2 as SVGAGI. Trimming shortened V by 0 bases and J by 0 bases, and 14 bases separated the two germline ends. The Oncomine TCR Beta short-read assay sequenced DNA from cultured CD4+ T cells. Investigators obtained genomic DNA by extraction from cultured CD4+ T cells. TCRdb re-called the PCR reads through MiXCR, storing one row per CDR3 protein. Here the sample spans 9,000 to 13,000 distinct CDR3 sequences, approximately 29% being singletons. The chain recombines TRBV6-5 with TRBJ1-1; possibly TRBD1 for D (5 bases). The TCR was taken from a human donor in good health. The source material was CD4+ T cells from blood, cultured in vitro. CDR3 in DNA: TGTGCCAGCAGTTACTCGGGGGGTGGAGGACTGAACACTGAAGCTTTCTTT. Protein sequence: CASSYSGGGGLNTEAFF.